The 8 T cell receptor beta chains below all came from one sample that was sequenced in a study of cytomegalovirus exposure and HLA in healthy donors (TCRdb year 2017). Libraries were built with the immunoSEQ multiplex PCR assay. The source is immuneACCESS, and TCRdb retained only in-frame sequences with V and J called. Part of the clones is not carried over; for the studies checked, unresolved V genes explain less than half of this, and the remainder is unexplained. In all, the sample holds 65,000 to 75,000 clones, and roughly 93% of those were seen once. Approximately 3% of the sample is in the top ten clones. The sequencing input was PBMCs. All receptors come from a woman younger than 35 in good health and CMV-seropositive.

This chain joins TRBV4-3 and TRBJ2-7; weak D call: TRBD2 (5 bases). CDR1 and CDR2 from the germline V gene are LGHNA and YSLEER. The V gene lost 1 base and the J gene lost 0 bases, with 13 bases spanning the gap. The CDR3 covers 16 residues. CDR3 region: CASSQVRASSSYEQYF. For the CDR3, the DNA is TGCGCCAGCAGCCAAGTAAGAGCTAGCAGCTCCTACGAGCAGTACTTC.

This clone appeared a few times. The V gene is TRBV6-6, the J gene TRBJ2-3; 10 bases align to TRBD2. This CDR3 comprises 15 residues. Germline V CDR1 and CDR2: MNHNY, SVGAGI (reference sequence). Germline trimming cut 5 bases from V and 5 bases from J; bases unmatched to any gene: 7. The CDR3 is CASSPSGRAGDTQYF. The CDR3 coding sequence is TGTGCCAGCAGTCCCAGCGGGAGGGCCGGAGATACGCAGTATTTT.

This rearrangement joins TRBV6-6 to TRBJ1-1; tentatively, D is TRBD1 (5 bases). This CDR3 comprises 15 residues. Germline-derived CDR1 and CDR2 are MNHNY and SVGAGI (reference sequence). The V gene lost 7 bases and the J gene lost 0 bases, with 15 bases spanning the gap. CDR3 in amino acids: CASTQFGAVNTEAFF. CDR3 coding DNA: TGTGCCAGCACCCAGTTTGGGGCAGTGAACACTGAAGCTTTCTTT.

This chain connects TRBV27 to TRBJ1-6, with D hard to call. The V end lost 1 base, the J end lost 9 bases, and 13 bases lay between the germline ends. Per germline, CDR1 MNHEY and CDR2 SMNVEV (reference sequence). The CDR3 consists of 15 residues. CDR3 residues: CASSLFTDNVSPLHF. The CDR3 DNA follows: TGTGCCAGCAGTTTATTTACAGATAATGTTTCACCCCTCCACTTT.

This sequence joins TRBV19 and TRBJ1-2; weak D call: TRBD1 (5 bases). V lost 5 bases and J 8 bases, leaving 18 bases between the germline ends. The length of the CDR3 is 14 residues. CDR1 and CDR2 (germline): LNHDA, SQIVND (reference sequence). The CDR3 region has the DNA TGTGCCAGTAGTTCGGCGGGGACGGGGACGGGCTACACCTTC. Residues: CASSSAGTGTGYTF.

The CDR3 region has the DNA TGCGCCAGCAGCTTTGATGCAGGGGGCGAAACTGAAGCTTTCTTT. It specifies CASSFDAGGETEAFF. V usage is TRBV5-1 and J usage is TRBJ1-1, with TRBD1 matching 8 bases. The V gene end was trimmed by 2 bases and the J gene end by 5 bases; junction bases not matched to a gene: 8. Germline V gives CDR1 SGHRS, CDR2 YFSETQ. The CDR3 has 15 amino acids.

This chain joins TRBV28 and TRBJ2-7; a weak D match, TRBD2 (5 bases). The ends were cut back, 2 bases at V and 2 bases at J, with 10 bases in the middle. CDR1 and CDR2 from the germline V gene are MDHEN and SYDVKM. This CDR3 has 14 residues. The CDR3 here is CASSLGGGTYEQYF. The DNA for the CDR3 is TGTGCCAGCAGTTTAGGTGGAGGCACCTACGAGCAGTACTTC.

The J gene is TRBJ1-1, the V gene TRBV9; D ambiguous. The CDR3 consists of 13 residues. Germline V CDR1 and CDR2: SGDLS, YYNGEE. The V end was cut by 3 bases, the J end by 7 bases, with 13 bases between. The chain's CDR3 is CASSAGISHEAFF. The CDR3 region has the DNA TGTGCCAGCAGCGCCGGGATCAGTCATGAAGCTTTCTTT.